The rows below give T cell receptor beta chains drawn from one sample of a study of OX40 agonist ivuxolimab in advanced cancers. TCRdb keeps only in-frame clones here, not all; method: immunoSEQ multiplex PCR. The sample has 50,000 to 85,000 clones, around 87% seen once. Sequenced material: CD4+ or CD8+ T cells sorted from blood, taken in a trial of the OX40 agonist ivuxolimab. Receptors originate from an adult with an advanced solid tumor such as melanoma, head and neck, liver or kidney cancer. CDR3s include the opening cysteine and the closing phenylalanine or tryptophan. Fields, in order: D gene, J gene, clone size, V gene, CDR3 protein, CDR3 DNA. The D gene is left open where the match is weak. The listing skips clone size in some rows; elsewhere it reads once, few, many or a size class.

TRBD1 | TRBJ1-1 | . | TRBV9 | CASSVEGTGAVMNTEAFF | TGTGCCAGCAGCGTAGAGGGGACAGGGGCAGTGATGAACACTGAAGCTTTCTTT
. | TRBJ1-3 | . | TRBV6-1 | CASSDPIQGNTIYF | TGTGCCAGCAGTGATCCGATCCAGGGGAACACCATATATTTT
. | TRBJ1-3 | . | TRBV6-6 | CASSYSTAKGNTIYF | TGTGCCAGCAGTTACTCGACAGCGAAAGGAAACACCATATATTTT
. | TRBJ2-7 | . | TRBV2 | CASSERGTVVYEQYF | TGTGCCAGCAGTGAACGGGGGACAGTGGTCTACGAGCAGTACTTC
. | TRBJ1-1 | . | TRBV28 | CASSLGGRYTEAFF | TGTGCCAGCAGTTTAGGAGGGAGGTACACTGAAGCTTTCTTT
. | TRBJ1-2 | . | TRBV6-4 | CASNPGLGSYGYTF | TGTGCCAGCAATCCGGGGCTCGGAAGCTATGGCTACACCTTC
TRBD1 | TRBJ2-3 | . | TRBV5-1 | CASSLGQGADTQYF | TGCGCCAGCAGCTTGGGGCAGGGGGCAGATACGCAGTATTTT
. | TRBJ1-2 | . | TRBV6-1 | CASSVTGGDYGYTF | TGTGCCAGCAGTGTGACGGGGGGCGACTATGGCTACACCTTC
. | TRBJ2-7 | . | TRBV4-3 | CASSQDGTGTYEQYF | TGCGCCAGCAGCCAAGATGGGACGGGGACCTACGAGCAGTACTTC
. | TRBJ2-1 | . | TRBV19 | CASSILTGEQFF | TGTGCCAGTAGTATCCTGACTGGTGAGCAGTTCTTC
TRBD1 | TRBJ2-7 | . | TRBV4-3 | CASSRHGQGDYEQYF | TGCGCCAGCAGCCGGCACGGACAGGGAGACTACGAGCAGTACTTC
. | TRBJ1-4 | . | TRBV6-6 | CASDRTPNEKLFF | TGTGCCAGCGACCGGACCCCTAATGAAAAACTGTTTTTT
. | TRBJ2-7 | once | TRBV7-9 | CASSFPQGEGRTYEQYF | TGTGCCAGCAGCTTCCCCCAGGGAGAGGGGAGGACCTACGAGCAGTACTTC
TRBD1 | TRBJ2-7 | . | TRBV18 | CASSLRQGSYEQYF | TGTGCCAGCTCACTAAGACAGGGATCCTACGAGCAGTACTTC
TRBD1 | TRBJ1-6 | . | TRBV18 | CASSRGQAENNSPLHF | TGTGCCAGCTCCCGCGGACAGGCGGAGAATAATTCACCCCTCCACTTT
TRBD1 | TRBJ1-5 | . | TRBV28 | CASSPGTVQPQHF | TGTGCCAGCAGTCCCGGGACAGTTCAGCCCCAGCATTTT
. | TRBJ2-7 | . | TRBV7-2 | CASSQRYEQYF | TGTGCCAGCAGTCAACGCTACGAGCAGTACTTC
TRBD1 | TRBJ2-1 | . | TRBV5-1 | CASSLSDRVDNEQFF | TGCGCCAGCAGCCTTTCGGACAGGGTTGACAATGAGCAGTTCTTC
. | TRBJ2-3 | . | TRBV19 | CASSIEGRGGTDTQYF | TGTGCCAGTAGTATAGAAGGGAGGGGGGGCACAGATACGCAGTATTTT
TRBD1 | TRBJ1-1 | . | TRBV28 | CASSPQTGMNTEAFF | TGTGCCAGCAGTCCCCAGACAGGGATGAACACTGAAGCTTTCTTT
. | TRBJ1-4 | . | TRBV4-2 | CASSQAGEGANEKLFF | TGTGCCAGCAGCCAAGCCGGGGAAGGAGCTAATGAAAAACTGTTTTTT
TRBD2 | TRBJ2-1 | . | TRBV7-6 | CASSLGPLGAGGNNEQFF | TGTGCCAGCAGCTTAGGGCCCCTCGGGGCGGGAGGAAACAATGAGCAGTTCTTC
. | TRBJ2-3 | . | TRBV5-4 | CASSFVSDTQYF | TGTGCCAGCAGCTTCGTTTCAGATACGCAGTATTTT
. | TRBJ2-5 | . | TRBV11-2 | CASSSPLRSTQETQYF | TGTGCCAGCAGCTCCCCCTTAAGGAGTACTCAAGAGACCCAGTACTTC
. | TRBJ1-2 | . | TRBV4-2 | CASSQEGVWIPEGYTF | TGTGCCAGCAGCCAAGAAGGAGTCTGGATTCCGGAGGGCTACACCTTC
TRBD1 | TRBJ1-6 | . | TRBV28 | CASENTGEGVYSPLHF | TGTGCCAGCGAAAATACAGGGGAAGGAGTATATTCACCCCTCCACTTT
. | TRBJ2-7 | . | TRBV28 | CASSFVGGLDEQYF | TGTGCCAGCAGTTTCGTTGGGGGGCTAGACGAGCAGTACTTC
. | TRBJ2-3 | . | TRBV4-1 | CASSQGWGTDTQYF | TGCGCCAGCAGCCAAGGGTGGGGCACAGATACGCAGTATTTT
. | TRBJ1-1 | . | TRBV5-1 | CASSLRAPWDTEAFF | TGCGCCAGCAGCTTGAGGGCTCCCTGGGACACTGAAGCTTTCTTT
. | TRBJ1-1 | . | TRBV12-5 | CASGLNREGTEAFF | TGTGCTAGTGGTTTGAACAGGGAGGGCACTGAAGCTTTCTTT
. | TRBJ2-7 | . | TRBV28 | CASTSGGSPHYEQYF | TGTGCCAGCACCTCCGGAGGGTCCCCTCACTACGAGCAGTACTTC
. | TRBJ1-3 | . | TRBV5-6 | CASSLSAPTSGNTIYF | TGTGCCAGCAGCTTGTCAGCCCCCACATCGGGAAACACCATATATTTT
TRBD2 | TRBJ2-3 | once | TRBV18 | CASSPPQLAGGPRALPF | TGTGCCAGCTCACCGCCTCAACTAGCGGGAGGGCCCCGAGCCCTTCCCTTT
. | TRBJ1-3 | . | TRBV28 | CASSFNGNTIYF | TGTGCCAGCAGTTTTAATGGAAACACCATATATTTT
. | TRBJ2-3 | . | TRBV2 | CASTGGSTDTQYF | TGTGCCAGCACGGGCGGGAGCACAGATACGCAGTATTTT
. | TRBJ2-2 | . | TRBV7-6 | CASSLVQELFF | TGTGCCAGCAGCCTAGTCCAGGAGCTGTTTTTT
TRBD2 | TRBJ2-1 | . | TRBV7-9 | CASSLLAGSYNEQFF | TGTGCCAGCAGCTTATTAGCGGGAAGCTACAATGAGCAGTTCTTC
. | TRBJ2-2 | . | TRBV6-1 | CASSDQVSNTGELFF | TGTGCCAGCAGTGACCAGGTATCGAACACCGGGGAGCTGTTTTTT
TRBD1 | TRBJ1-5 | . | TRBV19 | CASSPAGTGGGISQPQHF | TGTGCCAGTAGTCCCGCAGGGACAGGGGGCGGCATCAGTCAGCCCCAGCATTTT
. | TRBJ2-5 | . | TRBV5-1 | CASSPRGYQETQYF | TGCGCCAGCAGCCCTAGGGGCTATCAAGAGACCCAGTACTTC
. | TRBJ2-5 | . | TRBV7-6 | CASSLAALHQETQYF | TGTGCCAGCAGCTTAGCAGCGTTACACCAAGAGACCCAGTACTTC
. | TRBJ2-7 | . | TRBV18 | CASSPDSTLNEQYF | TGTGCCAGCTCACCCGACAGTACCCTCAACGAGCAGTACTTC
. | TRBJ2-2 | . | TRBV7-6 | CASSLAQFRGPTGELFF | TGTGCCAGCAGCTTAGCGCAGTTCAGGGGACCAACCGGGGAGCTGTTTTTT
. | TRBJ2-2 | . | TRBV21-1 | CASSKEPDRDRGELFF | TGTGCCAGCAGCAAGGAACCCGACAGGGACCGCGGAGAGCTGTTTTTT
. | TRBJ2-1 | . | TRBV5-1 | CASSLDSGVYNEQFF | TGCGCCAGCAGCTTGGATTCGGGGGTCTACAATGAGCAGTTCTTC